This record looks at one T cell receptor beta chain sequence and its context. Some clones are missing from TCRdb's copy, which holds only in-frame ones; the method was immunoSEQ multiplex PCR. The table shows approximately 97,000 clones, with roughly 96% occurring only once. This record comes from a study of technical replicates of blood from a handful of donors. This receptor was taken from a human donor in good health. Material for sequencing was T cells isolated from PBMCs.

The CDR3 loop reads CASSLNFGRGEFSYEQYF. The CDR3 DNA reads as TGTGCCAGCAGTTTAAATTTCGGGCGGGGAGAATTCTCCTACGAGCAGTACTTC. The V gene is TRBV28, the J gene TRBJ2-7, with D possibly being TRBD2 (6 bases). The CDR3 totals 18 residues. V shed 2 bases and J shed 0 bases, with 20 bases lying between them. CDR1 is MDHEN and CDR2 is SYDVKM in the germline V gene.